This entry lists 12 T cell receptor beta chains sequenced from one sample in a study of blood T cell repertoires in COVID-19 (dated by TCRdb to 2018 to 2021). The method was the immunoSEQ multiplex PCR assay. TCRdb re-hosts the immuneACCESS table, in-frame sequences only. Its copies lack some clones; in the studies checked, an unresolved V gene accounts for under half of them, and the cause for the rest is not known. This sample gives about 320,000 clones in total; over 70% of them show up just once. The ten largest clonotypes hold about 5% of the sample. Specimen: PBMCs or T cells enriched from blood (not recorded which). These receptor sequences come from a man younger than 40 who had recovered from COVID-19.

CDR3 in amino acids: CASSLSWGLGNTIYF. In DNA, the CDR3 is TGTGCCAGCAGCTTATCGTGGGGGCTGGGAAACACCATATATTTT. The chain carries TRBV13 and TRBJ1-3; D is perhaps TRBD1 (6 bases). V lost 2 bases and J lost 4, with 12 bases in between. The CDR3 extends over 15 amino acids. CDR1 and CDR2 (germline): PRHDT, FYEKMQ (reference sequence).

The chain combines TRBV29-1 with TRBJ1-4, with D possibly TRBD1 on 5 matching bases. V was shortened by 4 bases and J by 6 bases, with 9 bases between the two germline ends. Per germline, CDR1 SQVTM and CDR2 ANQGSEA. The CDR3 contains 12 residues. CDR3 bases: TGCAGCGTTGTACAGGCCGATGAAAAACTGTTTTTT. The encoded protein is CSVVQADEKLFF.

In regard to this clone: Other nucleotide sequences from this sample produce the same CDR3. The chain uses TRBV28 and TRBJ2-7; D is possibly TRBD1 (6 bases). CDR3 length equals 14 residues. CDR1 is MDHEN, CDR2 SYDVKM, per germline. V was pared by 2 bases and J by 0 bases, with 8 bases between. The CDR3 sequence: CASSLQGGSYEQYF. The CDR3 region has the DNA TGTGCCAGCAGTTTACAAGGGGGCTCCTACGAGCAGTACTTC.

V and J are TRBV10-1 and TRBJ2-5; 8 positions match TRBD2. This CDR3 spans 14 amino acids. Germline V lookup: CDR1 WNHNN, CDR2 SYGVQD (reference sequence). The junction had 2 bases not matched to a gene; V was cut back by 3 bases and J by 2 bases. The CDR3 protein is CASSESGGQETQYF. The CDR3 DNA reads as TGCGCCAGCAGTGAAAGCGGGGGTCAAGAGACCCAGTACTTC.

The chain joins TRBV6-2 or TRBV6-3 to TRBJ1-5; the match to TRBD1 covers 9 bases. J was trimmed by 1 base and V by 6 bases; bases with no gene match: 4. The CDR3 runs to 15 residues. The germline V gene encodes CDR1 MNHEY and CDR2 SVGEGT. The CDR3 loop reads CASSWGQGSNQPQHF. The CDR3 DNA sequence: TGTGCCAGCAGCTGGGGACAGGGAAGCAATCAGCCCCAGCATTTT.

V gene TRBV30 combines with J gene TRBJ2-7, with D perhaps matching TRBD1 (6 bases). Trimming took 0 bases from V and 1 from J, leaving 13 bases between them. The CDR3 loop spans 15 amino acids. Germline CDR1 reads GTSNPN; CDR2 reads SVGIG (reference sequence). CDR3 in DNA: TGTGCCTGGAGTGTAACAGGGATGGAATCCTACGAGCAGTACTTC. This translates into CAWSVTGMESYEQYF.

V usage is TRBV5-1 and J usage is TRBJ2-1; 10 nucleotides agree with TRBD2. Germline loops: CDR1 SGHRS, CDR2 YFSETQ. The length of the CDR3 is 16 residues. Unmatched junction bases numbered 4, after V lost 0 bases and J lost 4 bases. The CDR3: CASSLASGGWYNEQFF. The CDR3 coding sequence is TGCGCCAGCAGCTTGGCTAGCGGGGGTTGGTACAATGAGCAGTTCTTC.

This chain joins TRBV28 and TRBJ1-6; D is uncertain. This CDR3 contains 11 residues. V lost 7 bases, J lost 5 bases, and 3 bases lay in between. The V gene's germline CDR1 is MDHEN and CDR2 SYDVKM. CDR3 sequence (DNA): TGTGCCAGCACCAATAATTCACCCCTCCACTTT. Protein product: CASTNNSPLHF.

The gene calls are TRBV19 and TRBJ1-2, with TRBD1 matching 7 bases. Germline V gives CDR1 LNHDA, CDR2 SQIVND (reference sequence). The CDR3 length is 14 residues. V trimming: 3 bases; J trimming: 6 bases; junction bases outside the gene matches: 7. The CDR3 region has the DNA TGTGCCAGTAGTATCTCTCCAGGGGGAAATGGCTACACCTTC. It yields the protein CASSISPGGNGYTF. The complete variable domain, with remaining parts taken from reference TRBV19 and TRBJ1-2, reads DGGITQSPKYLFRKEGQNVTLSCEQNLNHDAMYWYRQDPGQGLRLIYYSQIVNDFQKGDIAEGYSVSREKKESFPLTVTSAQKNPTAFYLCASSISPGGNGYTFGSGTRLTVV.

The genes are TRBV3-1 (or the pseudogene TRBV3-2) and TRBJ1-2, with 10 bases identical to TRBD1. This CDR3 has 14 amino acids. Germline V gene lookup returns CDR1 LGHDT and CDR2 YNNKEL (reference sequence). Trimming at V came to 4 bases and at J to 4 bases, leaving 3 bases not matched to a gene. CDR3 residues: CASSPTGGSYGYTF. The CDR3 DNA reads TGTGCCAGCAGCCCGACAGGGGGCTCCTATGGCTACACCTTC.

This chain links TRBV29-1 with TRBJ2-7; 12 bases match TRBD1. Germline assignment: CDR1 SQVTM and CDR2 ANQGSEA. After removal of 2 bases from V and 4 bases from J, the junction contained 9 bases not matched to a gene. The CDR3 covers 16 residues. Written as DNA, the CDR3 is TGCAGCGTTGAAATTCTAGAGGGACAGGGGGCTTACGAGCAGTACTTC. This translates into CSVEILEGQGAYEQYF.

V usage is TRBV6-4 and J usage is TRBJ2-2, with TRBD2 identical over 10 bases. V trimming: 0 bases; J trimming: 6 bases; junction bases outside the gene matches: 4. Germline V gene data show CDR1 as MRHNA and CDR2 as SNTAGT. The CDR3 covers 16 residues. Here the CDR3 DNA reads TGTGCCAGCAGTGACTCCCAGCGGGGGGGATCCGGGGAGCTGTTTTTT. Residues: CASSDSQRGGSGELFF.